Sequencing of this T cell receptor beta chain was carried out in a study of CD8 T cells in Susac syndrome (dated by TCRdb to 2018 to 2020). Study-level background: The study used repertoire sequencing to test whether antigen drove CD8+ T cell activation and differentiation in Susac syndrome. Study-level results and caveats: The TCR sequencing and HLA analysis was acknowledged to have included a relatively small number of individuals.

Looking up the germline V gene yields CDR1 SGHTA and CDR2 FQGNSA. V is reduced by 5 bases and J by 4 bases, leaving a spacing of 14 bases between them. From cysteine to phenylalanine, the CDR3 is 14 amino acids long. The retained sequence is limited to the CDR3, 42 bases, with the frame set at the first base. RNA was extracted using the RNeasy kit, and about 0.5 to 1 ug of the RNA was reverse transcribed with random hexamers. TCR beta CDR3 regions were amplified with the immunoSEQ multiplex PCR assay covering 54 Vbeta and 13 Jbeta segments. Bias from PCR amplification was corrected by using a synthetic template baseline for primer optimization and for computational correction. Per the original workflow: Reads were annotated to V, D and J genes per IMGT and analyzed with immunoSEQ Analyzer, keeping only productive sequences. To calculate clonality, Shannon entropy was normalized by log2 of the number of productive unique sequences and then subtracted from one. For each patient and control, public and private clones were evaluated within the 100 most prevalent clones. Clones were defined as Susac-specific when absent from the healthy and MS cohorts, from 1052 published viral clones and from other ImmuneACCESS disease sequences. The public reads were reanalyzed by TCRdb: fastp trimming at Q25, MiXCR alignment, in-frame beta chains only. Each record represents a unique CDR3 protein, reported with the most common genes and DNA among its rows. TCRdb, not the authors, supplied the V and J calls. For this sample the table gives some 200,000 distinct CDR3 sequences, of which less than 95% were detected only once. The top ten hold about 0.1% of the sample.

Peripheral blood CD8+ and CD4+ T cells from healthy donors, Susac syndrome patients and multiple sclerosis patients were profiled by high-throughput TCR beta sequencing. The healthy donors served as controls matched for age and sex. Bulk CD8+ and CD4+ T cells were purified by magnetic negative isolation, while CD8+ TEMRA cells were enriched using FACS. Blood was drawn into EDTA tubes, processed within 24 hours, and PBMCs were isolated by density gradient centrifugation. PBMCs intended for TCR sequencing were frozen in liquid nitrogen and were later thawed in a 37 degrees C water bath. Purity of sorted or isolated CD4+, CD8+ and CD8+ TEMRA cells was at least 90%. Comment on this clonotype: The specificity of this receptor is unknown. One base away there is no much larger clone; base qualities are not given.

This chain is built from TRBV7-2 and TRBJ1-2, with the D gene call left open. The TCR sequence derives from a human donor in good health. The specimen was CD4+ T cells from PBMCs. The DNA is TGTGCCAGCAGCCTGGGATTTACCGCCTATGGCTACACCTTC. This translates into CASSLGFTAYGYTF.